This record looks at one T cell receptor beta chain sequence and its context. The antigen remains undetermined. The CDR3 spans 15 residues. Trimming stripped 0 bases from V and 7 bases from J, with 15 bases between. The V gene's germline CDR1 is MNHEY and CDR2 SVGAGI. The sample is drawn from a study of long-term antiretroviral therapy in people with HIV. The study, taken as a whole, reports: Older ART regimens may have been in use when blood was drawn between the mid-2000s and the late 2010s.

The immunoSEQ assay was v3.0, run at survey level. Generated by immunoSEQ multiplex PCR, the TCRdb table keeps only in-frame clones and is missing some. The data contain about 35,000 clones, about 70% of them singletons. The starting material was unsorted PBMCs, obtained 3 years after starting antiretroviral therapy. This chain joins TRBV6-5 and TRBJ1-1; D unclear. The TCR sequence derives from a man in his fifties with HIV. The CDR3 DNA sequence: TGTGCCAGCAGTTACTCCTGGACTAGTAGGGTTGAAGCTTTCTTT. This translates into CASSYSWTSRVEAFF.